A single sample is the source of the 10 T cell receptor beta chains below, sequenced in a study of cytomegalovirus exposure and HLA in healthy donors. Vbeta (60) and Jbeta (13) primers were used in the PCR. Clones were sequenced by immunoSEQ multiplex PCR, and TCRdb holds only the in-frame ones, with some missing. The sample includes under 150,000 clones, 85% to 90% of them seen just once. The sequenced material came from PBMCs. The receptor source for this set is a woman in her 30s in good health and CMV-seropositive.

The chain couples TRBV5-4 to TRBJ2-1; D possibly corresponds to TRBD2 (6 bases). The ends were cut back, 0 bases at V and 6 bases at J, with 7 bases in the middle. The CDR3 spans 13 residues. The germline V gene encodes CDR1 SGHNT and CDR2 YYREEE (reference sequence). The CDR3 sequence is CASSLGGTNEQFF. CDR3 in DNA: TGTGCCAGCAGCTTGGGCGGGACCAATGAGCAGTTCTTC.

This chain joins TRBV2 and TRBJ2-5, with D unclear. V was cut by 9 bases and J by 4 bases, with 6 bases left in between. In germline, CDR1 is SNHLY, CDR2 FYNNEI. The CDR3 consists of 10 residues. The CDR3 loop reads CASSLETQYF. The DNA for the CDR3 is TGTGCCAGTAGTCTAGAGACCCAGTACTTC.

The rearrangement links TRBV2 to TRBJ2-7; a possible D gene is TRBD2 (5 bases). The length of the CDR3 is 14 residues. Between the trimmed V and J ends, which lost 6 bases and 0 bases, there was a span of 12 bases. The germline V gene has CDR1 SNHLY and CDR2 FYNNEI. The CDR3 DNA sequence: TGTGCCAGCAGGAAACGGGGAAGCTCCTACGAGCAGTACTTC. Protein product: CASRKRGSSYEQYF.

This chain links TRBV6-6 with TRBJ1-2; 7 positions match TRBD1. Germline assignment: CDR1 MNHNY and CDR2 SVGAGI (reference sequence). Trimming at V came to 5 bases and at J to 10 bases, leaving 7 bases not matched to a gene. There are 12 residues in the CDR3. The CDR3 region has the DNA TGTGCCAGCAGTACCGAGACAGGGATCTACACCTTC. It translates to CASSTETGIYTF.

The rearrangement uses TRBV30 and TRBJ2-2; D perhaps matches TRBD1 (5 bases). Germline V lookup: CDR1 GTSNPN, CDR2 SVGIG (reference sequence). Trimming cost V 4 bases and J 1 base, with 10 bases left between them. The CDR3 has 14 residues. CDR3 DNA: TGTGCCTGGACTGGACAAGGGAACACCGGGGAGCTGTTTTTT. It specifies CAWTGQGNTGELFF.

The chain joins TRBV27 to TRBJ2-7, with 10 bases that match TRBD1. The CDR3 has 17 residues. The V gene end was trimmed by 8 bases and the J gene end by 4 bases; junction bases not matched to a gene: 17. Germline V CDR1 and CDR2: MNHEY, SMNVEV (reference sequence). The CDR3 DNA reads TGTGCCAGCTGGGGACCAGGGGACAGGGGTAAGGCGTACGAGCAGTACTTC. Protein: CASWGPGDRGKAYEQYF.

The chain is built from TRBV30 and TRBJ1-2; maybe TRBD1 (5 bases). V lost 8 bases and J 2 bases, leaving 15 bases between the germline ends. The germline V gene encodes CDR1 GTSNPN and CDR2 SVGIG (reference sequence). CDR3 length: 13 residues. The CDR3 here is CASRQGFNYGYTF. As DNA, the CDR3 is TGTGCCAGCCGGCAGGGATTCAACTATGGCTACACCTTC.

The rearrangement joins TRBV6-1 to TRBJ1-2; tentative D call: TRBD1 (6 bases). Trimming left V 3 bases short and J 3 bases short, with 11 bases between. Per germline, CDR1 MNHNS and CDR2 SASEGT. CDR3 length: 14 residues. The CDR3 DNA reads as TGTGCCAGCAGTGAGACACAGGGTCACTATGGCTACACCTTC. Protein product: CASSETQGHYGYTF.

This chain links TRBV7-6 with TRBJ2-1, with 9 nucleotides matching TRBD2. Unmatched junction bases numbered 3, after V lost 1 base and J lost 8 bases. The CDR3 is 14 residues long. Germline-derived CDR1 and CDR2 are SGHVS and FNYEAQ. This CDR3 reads CASSLVIAGDEQFF. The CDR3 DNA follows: TGTGCCAGCAGCTTAGTAATAGCGGGAGATGAGCAGTTCTTC.

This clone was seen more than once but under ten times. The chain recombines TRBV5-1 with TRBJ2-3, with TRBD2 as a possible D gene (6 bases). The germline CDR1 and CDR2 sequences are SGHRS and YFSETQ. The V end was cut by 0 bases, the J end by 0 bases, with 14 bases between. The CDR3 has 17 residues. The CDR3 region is CASSLDRGGVSTDTQYF. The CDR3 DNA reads TGCGCCAGCAGCTTGGACCGGGGCGGGGTTAGCACAGATACGCAGTATTTT.